The sequence of this T cell receptor beta chain was determined in a study of naive and memory T cell subsets. By frequency in the sample, this clonotype is medium-sized (0.01 to 0.1%). Its specificity is not known. Treatment in this sample: skin biopsy from PPD injection site in Mantoux-positive individual. The library had UMIs added by 3' ligation of an oligonucleotide to TCR cDNA. Findings and caveats of the study: TCR transcript changes with activation or differentiation may affect this RNA method.

The SP2 primer and nested alpha and beta constant region primers amplified ligated cDNA in four rounds. Alpha and beta constant region primers primed reverse transcription for blood and skin samples. TCRdb passed the UMI-ligation and nested PCR reads through MiXCR, listing each CDR3 protein once. The sample has tens of thousands of distinct CDR3 sequences; approximately 6.7% are singletons. This CDR3 is 16 amino acids long. Trimming stripped 2 bases from V and 0 bases from J, with 10 bases between. Germline V gene data show CDR1 as SGHVS and CDR2 as FQNEAQ. This sequence joins TRBV7-8 and TRBJ2-2; D gene unclear. The source of this sequence is an adult in good health. Sample: skin, taken from a tuberculin skin test site. DNA of the CDR3: TGTGCCAGCAGCTTACCCCTACTCGCGAACACCGGGGAGCTGTTTTTT. Translating gives CASSLPLLANTGELFF.